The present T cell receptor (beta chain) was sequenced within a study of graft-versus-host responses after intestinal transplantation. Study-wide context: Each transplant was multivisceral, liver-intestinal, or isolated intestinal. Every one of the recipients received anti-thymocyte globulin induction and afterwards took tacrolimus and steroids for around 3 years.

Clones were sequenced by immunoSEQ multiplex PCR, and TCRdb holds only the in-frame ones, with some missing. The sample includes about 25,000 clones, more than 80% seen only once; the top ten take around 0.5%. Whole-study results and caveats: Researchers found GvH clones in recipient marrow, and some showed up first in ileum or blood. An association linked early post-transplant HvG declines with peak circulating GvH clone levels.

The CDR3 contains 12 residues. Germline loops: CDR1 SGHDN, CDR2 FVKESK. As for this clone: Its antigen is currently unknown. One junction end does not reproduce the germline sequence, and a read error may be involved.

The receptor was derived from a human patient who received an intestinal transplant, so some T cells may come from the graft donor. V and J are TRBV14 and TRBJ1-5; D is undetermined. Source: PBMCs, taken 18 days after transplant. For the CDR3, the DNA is TGTGCCAGCAGCGAAGAGGATCAGCCCCAGCATTTT. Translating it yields CASSEEDQPQHF.